The text below deals with one T cell receptor (beta chain). Source study methods: Reference gene primer amplification in the assay estimated nucleated cell counts. Sequencing used immunoSEQ multiplex PCR; TCRdb keeps in-frame clones, though not all of them. The V and J calls and clone size were taken over from that table, and D and trimming were inferred from the DNA. The table shows approximately 220,000 clones, with roughly 80% occurring only once. This CDR3 comprises 14 residues. Germline assignment: CDR1 MNHEY and CDR2 SVGAGI. Trimming pared 2 bases from V and 0 bases from J, leaving 5 bases between. The sample belongs to a study of blood T cell repertoires in COVID-19.

The source material was PBMCs or T cells enriched from blood (not recorded which). V and J are TRBV6-5 and TRBJ2-1; unclear D gene. This receptor was identified in a woman in her thirties or forties who had been exposed to COVID-19. CDR3 nucleotides: TGTGCCAGCAGTTACGGAGCCTCCTACAATGAGCAGTTCTTC. Its protein product is CASSYGASYNEQFF.